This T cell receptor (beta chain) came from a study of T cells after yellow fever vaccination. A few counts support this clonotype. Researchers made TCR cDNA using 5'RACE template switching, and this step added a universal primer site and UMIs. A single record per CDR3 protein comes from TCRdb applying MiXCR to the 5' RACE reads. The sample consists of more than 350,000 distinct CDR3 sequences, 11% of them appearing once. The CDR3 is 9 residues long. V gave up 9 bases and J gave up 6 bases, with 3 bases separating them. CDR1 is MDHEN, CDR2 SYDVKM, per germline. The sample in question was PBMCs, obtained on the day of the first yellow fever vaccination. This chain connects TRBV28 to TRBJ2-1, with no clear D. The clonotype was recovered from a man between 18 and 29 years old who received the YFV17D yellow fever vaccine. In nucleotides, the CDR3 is TGTGCCAGGATCAATGAGCAGTTCTTC. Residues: CARINEQFF. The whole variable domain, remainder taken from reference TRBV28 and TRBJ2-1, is DVKVTQSSRYLVKRTGEKVFLECVQDMDHENMFWYRQDPGLGLRLIYFSYDVKMKEKGDIPEGYSVSREKKERFSLILESASTNQTSMYLCARINEQFFGPGTRLTVL.